A selection of T cell receptor beta chains follows, all from one sample in a study of blood T cell repertoires in COVID-19. The repertoire was sequenced with immunoSEQ multiplex PCR; TCRdb's copy has only in-frame clones and lacks some. Counted here are approximately 290,000 clones, 89% occurring once; the ten biggest clones make up under 15%. The sequenced sample was peripheral blood. These receptors were obtained from a woman aged 55-69 years with acute or convalescent COVID-19. Both conserved end residues are part of each CDR3. A D gene is named only where the DNA matches it firmly. Clone size is shown for a subset of rows, as once, few, many or a class of expanded clone.

abundance: .
v_gene: TRBV6-6
j_gene: TRBJ2-3
d_gene: .
len: 13
CDR3aa: CAAGKTRADTQYF
CDR3nt: TGTGCCGCGGGCAAGACGAGGGCAGATACGCAGTATTTT

abundance: .
v_gene: TRBV27
j_gene: TRBJ1-5
d_gene: .
len: 14
CDR3aa: CASSLFSGYQPQHF
CDR3nt: TGTGCCAGCAGTTTATTTTCAGGTTATCAGCCCCAGCATTTT

abundance: .
v_gene: TRBV6-5
j_gene: TRBJ1-6
d_gene: .
len: 15
CDR3aa: CASRSRDIYNSPLHF
CDR3nt: TGTGCCAGCAGGAGCCGGGACATATATAATTCACCCCTCCACTTT

abundance: .
v_gene: TRBV7-2
j_gene: TRBJ2-2
d_gene: .
len: 15
CDR3aa: CASSWGRSGTGELFF
CDR3nt: TGTGCCAGCAGCTGGGGGAGGTCTGGCACCGGGGAGCTGTTTTTT

abundance: .
v_gene: TRBV15
j_gene: TRBJ2-3
d_gene: .
len: 17
CDR3aa: CATAKPGGQAVTDTQYF
CDR3nt: TGTGCCACCGCCAAGCCAGGGGGGCAGGCGGTGACAGATACGCAGTATTTT

abundance: .
v_gene: TRBV7-9
j_gene: TRBJ2-5
d_gene: .
len: 12
CDR3aa: CASSLSLETQYF
CDR3nt: TGTGCCAGCAGCCTCTCTCTAGAGACCCAGTACTTC

abundance: .
v_gene: TRBV3-1/TRBV3-2
j_gene: TRBJ1-1
d_gene: .
len: 15
CDR3aa: CASSPYIGADTEAFF
CDR3nt: TGTGCCAGCAGCCCCTATATAGGGGCGGACACTGAAGCTTTCTTT

abundance: .
v_gene: TRBV19
j_gene: TRBJ2-1
d_gene: .
len: 15
CDR3aa: CASSKETNRYNEQFF
CDR3nt: TGTGCCAGTAGTAAAGAGACTAACCGCTACAATGAGCAGTTCTTC

abundance: once
v_gene: TRBV27
j_gene: TRBJ2-7
d_gene: TRBD2
len: 14
CDR3aa: CASSLLGLVAEQYF
CDR3nt: TGTGCCAGCAGTTTATTGGGACTAGTAGCCGAGCAGTACTTC

abundance: few
v_gene: TRBV4-1
j_gene: TRBJ1-6
d_gene: TRBD1
len: 19
CDR3aa: CASSPSRDRLSSYNSPLHF
CDR3nt: TGCGCCAGCAGCCCCTCAAGGGACAGGCTCAGCTCCTATAATTCACCCCTCCACTTT

abundance: .
v_gene: TRBV3-1/TRBV3-2
j_gene: TRBJ2-7
d_gene: .
len: 15
CDR3aa: CASSQVKGSSYEQYF
CDR3nt: TGTGCCAGCAGCCAAGTCAAAGGGAGTTCCTACGAGCAGTACTTC

abundance: .
v_gene: TRBV28
j_gene: TRBJ2-7
d_gene: TRBD2
len: 14
CDR3aa: CASNGGVNVVEQYF
CDR3nt: TGTGCCAGCAACGGGGGGGTCAATGTGGTGGAGCAGTACTTC

abundance: .
v_gene: TRBV30
j_gene: TRBJ2-7
d_gene: .
len: 12
CDR3aa: CACQGWSYEQYF
CDR3nt: TGTGCCTGCCAGGGTTGGTCCTACGAGCAGTACTTC

abundance: .
v_gene: TRBV7-9
j_gene: TRBJ2-7
d_gene: .
len: 15
CDR3aa: CASSYSQGTTYEQYF
CDR3nt: TGTGCCAGCAGCTACTCACAGGGTACCACCTACGAGCAGTACTTC

abundance: once
v_gene: TRBV15
j_gene: TRBJ1-2
d_gene: TRBD1
len: 13
CDR3aa: CATSRGTGNGYTF
CDR3nt: TGTGCCACCAGCAGGGGGACAGGGAATGGCTACACCTTC

abundance: .
v_gene: TRBV7-7
j_gene: TRBJ1-4
d_gene: TRBD1
len: 15
CDR3aa: CASSSTGAANEKLFF
CDR3nt: TGTGCCAGCAGCTCCACAGGGGCGGCCAATGAAAAACTGTTTTTT

abundance: .
v_gene: TRBV29-1
j_gene: TRBJ1-1
d_gene: .
len: 15
CDR3aa: CSVDGPGGVLTEAFF
CDR3nt: TGCAGCGTTGACGGCCCAGGCGGGGTTCTCACTGAAGCTTTCTTT

abundance: .
v_gene: TRBV7-2
j_gene: TRBJ1-2
d_gene: .
len: 12
CDR3aa: CASSLDSYGYTF
CDR3nt: TGTGCCAGCAGCTTAGACTCCTATGGCTACACCTTC

abundance: .
v_gene: TRBV18
j_gene: TRBJ1-1
d_gene: .
len: 13
CDR3aa: CASSPNGNTEAFF
CDR3nt: TGTGCCAGCTCACCAAACGGGAACACTGAAGCTTTCTTT

abundance: .
v_gene: TRBV6-2/TRBV6-3
j_gene: TRBJ2-7
d_gene: .
len: 15
CDR3aa: CASSRNRVVSNEQYF
CDR3nt: TGTGCCAGCAGCAGAAACAGGGTTGTTAGCAACGAGCAGTACTTC

abundance: few
v_gene: TRBV3-1/TRBV3-2
j_gene: TRBJ1-6
d_gene: .
len: 13
CDR3aa: CASSPRTDLPLHF
CDR3nt: TGTGCCAGCAGCCCTCGCACGGACTTGCCCCTCCACTTT

abundance: .
v_gene: TRBV27
j_gene: TRBJ2-7
d_gene: .
len: 18
CDR3aa: CASSLAPGQGRVTYEQYF
CDR3nt: TGTGCCAGCAGTTTAGCCCCGGGGCAGGGGCGAGTTACCTACGAGCAGTACTTC

abundance: .
v_gene: TRBV4-2
j_gene: TRBJ2-7
d_gene: TRBD1
len: 15
CDR3aa: CASSQDLGQGYEQYF
CDR3nt: TGTGCCAGCAGCCAAGATTTGGGACAGGGCTACGAGCAGTACTTC

abundance: .
v_gene: TRBV5-4
j_gene: TRBJ2-2
d_gene: TRBD2
len: 16
CDR3aa: CASSPPRGSDTGELFF
CDR3nt: TGTGCCAGCAGCCCTCCGCGCGGGAGCGACACCGGGGAGCTGTTTTTT

abundance: .
v_gene: TRBV28
j_gene: TRBJ2-4
d_gene: TRBD1
len: 15
CDR3aa: CASLQGFGPKNIQYF
CDR3nt: TGTGCCAGCCTACAGGGGTTTGGGCCCAAAAACATTCAGTACTTC

abundance: .
v_gene: TRBV28
j_gene: TRBJ1-5
d_gene: TRBD1
len: 17
CDR3aa: CASRNGQGGTPGQPQHF
CDR3nt: TGTGCCAGCAGGAACGGACAGGGGGGGACCCCGGGTCAGCCCCAGCATTTT

abundance: .
v_gene: TRBV6-2/TRBV6-3
j_gene: TRBJ2-2
d_gene: TRBD2
len: 17
CDR3aa: CASSSEKRGKNTGELFF
CDR3nt: TGTGCCAGCAGTTCAGAAAAGCGGGGGAAGAACACCGGGGAGCTGTTTTTT

abundance: .
v_gene: TRBV18
j_gene: TRBJ1-1
d_gene: .
len: 13
CDR3aa: CASSPEGSLGAFF
CDR3nt: TGTGCCAGCTCACCAGAGGGATCACTAGGCGCTTTCTTT

abundance: .
v_gene: TRBV3-1/TRBV3-2
j_gene: TRBJ1-3
d_gene: .
len: 15
CDR3aa: CASSQSGISGNTIYF
CDR3nt: TGTGCCAGCAGCCAATCAGGAATCTCTGGAAACACCATATATTTT

abundance: .
v_gene: TRBV27
j_gene: TRBJ2-2
d_gene: TRBD2
len: 18
CDR3aa: CATSFRRAGGLNTGELFF
CDR3nt: TGTGCCACCAGCTTCCGCCGAGCGGGGGGCTTGAACACCGGGGAGCTGTTTTTT

abundance: .
v_gene: TRBV12-5
j_gene: TRBJ2-4
d_gene: .
len: 14
CDR3aa: CASAPRGAKNIQYF
CDR3nt: TGTGCTAGTGCCCCCCGAGGGGCCAAAAACATTCAGTACTTC

abundance: .
v_gene: TRBV3-1/TRBV3-2
j_gene: TRBJ1-2
d_gene: .
len: 14
CDR3aa: CASSQPQGRGGYTF
CDR3nt: TGTGCCAGCAGCCAGCCTCAGGGGAGGGGAGGCTACACCTTC

abundance: .
v_gene: TRBV12-3/TRBV12-4
j_gene: TRBJ1-2
d_gene: .
len: 12
CDR3aa: CASSGHNYGYTF
CDR3nt: TGTGCCAGCAGTGGGCATAACTATGGCTACACCTTC

abundance: .
v_gene: TRBV4-2
j_gene: TRBJ2-7
d_gene: TRBD1
len: 15
CDR3aa: CASSQDYAPGQGKNF
CDR3nt: TGTGCCAGCAGCCAAGACTATGCGCCGGGACAGGGGAAGAACTTC

abundance: .
v_gene: TRBV2
j_gene: TRBJ2-6
d_gene: .
len: 17
CDR3aa: CASSDRQGGFGANVLTF
CDR3nt: TGTGCCAGCAGTGACCGCCAGGGCGGATTTGGGGCCAACGTCCTGACTTTC

abundance: .
v_gene: TRBV14
j_gene: TRBJ2-3
d_gene: .
len: 16
CDR3aa: CASSQDPLATSDTQYF
CDR3nt: TGTGCCAGCAGCCAAGATCCCCTAGCTACCTCAGATACGCAGTATTTT

abundance: once
v_gene: TRBV6-2/TRBV6-3
j_gene: TRBJ1-5
d_gene: TRBD1
len: 12
CDR3aa: CASSDRDQPQHF
CDR3nt: TGTGCCAGCAGCGACAGGGATCAGCCCCAGCATTTT

abundance: .
v_gene: TRBV2
j_gene: TRBJ1-1
d_gene: .
len: 13
CDR3aa: CASSVQENTEAFF
CDR3nt: TGTGCCAGCAGTGTCCAGGAGAACACTGAAGCTTTCTTT

abundance: .
v_gene: TRBV28
j_gene: TRBJ2-7
d_gene: .
len: 14
CDR3aa: CATKTGGVTYEQYF
CDR3nt: TGTGCCACCAAAACGGGGGGCGTTACCTACGAGCAGTACTTC

abundance: .
v_gene: TRBV15
j_gene: TRBJ2-3
d_gene: .
len: 15
CDR3aa: CATSRDGASPDTQYF
CDR3nt: TGTGCCACCAGCAGGGATGGAGCGTCCCCCGATACGCAGTATTTT

abundance: .
v_gene: TRBV5-1
j_gene: TRBJ2-3
d_gene: TRBD1
len: 15
CDR3aa: CASSLDRGRNDTQYF
CDR3nt: TGCGCCAGCAGCTTAGACAGGGGGCGCAATGATACGCAGTATTTT

abundance: .
v_gene: TRBV27
j_gene: TRBJ1-4
d_gene: TRBD1
len: 16
CDR3aa: CASSYGFGTGGGKLFF
CDR3nt: TGTGCCAGCAGTTATGGGTTTGGGACAGGGGGCGGAAAACTGTTTTTT

abundance: .
v_gene: TRBV27
j_gene: TRBJ2-7
d_gene: TRBD1
len: 15
CDR3aa: CASSSGTGGVYEQYF
CDR3nt: TGTGCCAGCAGCTCCGGGACAGGGGGAGTATACGAGCAGTACTTC

abundance: .
v_gene: TRBV21-1
j_gene: TRBJ1-4
d_gene: .
len: 14
CDR3aa: CAKQCRGGYEKLFF
CDR3nt: TGTGCCAAACAGTGTAGGGGAGGGTATGAAAAACTGTTTTTT

abundance: once
v_gene: TRBV28
j_gene: TRBJ1-6
d_gene: .
len: 15
CDR3aa: CASTSGGPNNSPLHF
CDR3nt: TGTGCCAGCACCTCGGGGGGCCCGAATAATTCACCCCTCCACTTT

abundance: .
v_gene: TRBV10-3
j_gene: TRBJ1-2
d_gene: TRBD1
len: 12
CDR3aa: CAISEADRDSAF
CDR3nt: TGTGCCATCAGCGAGGCAGACAGGGACTCGGCCTTC

abundance: .
v_gene: TRBV6-1
j_gene: TRBJ2-5
d_gene: .
len: 12
CDR3aa: CASSEAYETQYF
CDR3nt: TGTGCCAGCAGTGAAGCTTATGAGACCCAGTACTTC

abundance: .
v_gene: TRBV28
j_gene: TRBJ2-2
d_gene: .
len: 12
CDR3aa: CASYGDTGELFF
CDR3nt: TGTGCCAGTTATGGAGACACCGGGGAGCTGTTTTTT

abundance: .
v_gene: TRBV24-1
j_gene: TRBJ1-1
d_gene: .
len: 15
CDR3aa: CATSDPRGGNTEAFF
CDR3nt: TGTGCCACCAGTGATCCCCGGGGAGGGAACACTGAAGCTTTCTTT

abundance: .
v_gene: TRBV30
j_gene: TRBJ2-2
d_gene: TRBD2
len: 16
CDR3aa: CAWSVASGQNTGELFF
CDR3nt: TGTGCCTGGAGTGTAGCTAGCGGGCAGAACACCGGGGAGCTGTTTTTT

abundance: few
v_gene: TRBV7-8
j_gene: TRBJ2-1
d_gene: TRBD2
len: 14
CDR3aa: CASREGLAANEQFF
CDR3nt: TGTGCCAGCAGGGAGGGACTAGCGGCGAATGAGCAGTTCTTC

abundance: .
v_gene: TRBV6-9
j_gene: TRBJ2-2
d_gene: TRBD1
len: 17
CDR3aa: CASRMPGQVLNTGELFF
CDR3nt: TGTGCCAGCAGGATGCCGGGACAGGTGCTGAACACCGGGGAGCTGTTTTTT

abundance: .
v_gene: TRBV4-3
j_gene: TRBJ1-4
d_gene: .
len: 16
CDR3aa: CASSQYYKGDGRGLFF
CDR3nt: TGCGCCAGCAGCCAGTACTACAAGGGGGACGGCAGAGGACTGTTTTTT

abundance: once
v_gene: TRBV6-5
j_gene: TRBJ2-1
d_gene: TRBD2
len: 13
CDR3aa: CASRSGGAYEQFF
CDR3nt: TGTGCCAGCAGGAGCGGGGGGGCATATGAGCAGTTCTTC

abundance: .
v_gene: TRBV29-1
j_gene: TRBJ2-5
d_gene: TRBD1
len: 14
CDR3aa: CSVDKRDRAETQYF
CDR3nt: TGCAGCGTTGATAAGCGGGACAGGGCTGAGACCCAGTACTTC

abundance: once
v_gene: TRBV27
j_gene: TRBJ2-7
d_gene: TRBD2
len: 15
CDR3aa: CASSPGLVSGYEQYF
CDR3nt: TGTGCCAGCAGCCCCGGACTAGTCTCGGGCTACGAGCAGTACTTC

abundance: .
v_gene: TRBV5-1
j_gene: TRBJ1-5
d_gene: TRBD1
len: 15
CDR3aa: CASSLAGQGDQPQHF
CDR3nt: TGCGCCAGCAGCTTGGCGGGACAGGGAGACCAGCCCCAGCATTTT

abundance: .
v_gene: TRBV28
j_gene: TRBJ2-2
d_gene: TRBD1
len: 16
CDR3aa: CASSFLPGQGTGELFF
CDR3nt: TGTGCCAGCAGTTTCCTGCCGGGACAGGGAACCGGGGAGCTGTTTTTT

abundance: .
v_gene: TRBV18
j_gene: TRBJ2-1
d_gene: TRBD1
len: 16
CDR3aa: CASSPSRGQGRDEQFF
CDR3nt: TGTGCCAGCTCACCCTCAAGGGGACAGGGGAGGGATGAGCAGTTCTTC

abundance: .
v_gene: TRBV7-2
j_gene: TRBJ2-7
d_gene: TRBD2
len: 16
CDR3aa: CASSPTVTSASYEQYF
CDR3nt: TGTGCCAGCAGCCCAACCGTGACTAGCGCCTCCTACGAGCAGTACTTC